The 24 T cell receptor beta chains given below trace back to one sample, sequenced in a study of blood T cell repertoires in COVID-19. Method: immunoSEQ multiplex PCR; TCRdb's copy keeps in-frame clones and lacks some. The sample gives 200,000 to 250,000 clones, approximately 82% of which show up once; around 3.3% is in the top ten. Sequencing was done on a sample of peripheral blood. Source of these receptors: a woman older than 75 with acute or convalescent COVID-19.

This rearrangement joins TRBV2 to TRBJ2-7; 10 nucleotides agree with TRBD1. The CDR3 sequence is 13 residues long. Germline assignment: CDR1 SNHLY and CDR2 FYNNEI. Trimming at V came to 4 bases and at J to 8 bases, leaving 5 bases not matched to a gene. CDR3 sequence (DNA): TGTGCCAGCAGTGGACAGGGGGCTGGGAAGCAGTACTTC. Encoded protein: CASSGQGAGKQYF.

J is TRBJ1-1 and V is TRBV5-4, with 8 bases matching TRBD1. V shed 4 bases, J shed 0 bases, and the junction held 5 bases outside the gene matches. In germline, CDR1 is SGHNT, CDR2 YYREEE (reference sequence). The CDR3 spans 15 residues. The CDR3: CASSKDRAMNTEAFF. Here the CDR3 DNA reads TGTGCCAGCAGCAAGGACAGGGCTATGAACACTGAAGCTTTCTTT.

The chain couples TRBV2 to TRBJ1-4, with 9 nucleotides matching TRBD1. After removal of 7 bases from V and 8 bases from J, the junction contained 5 bases not matched to a gene. This CDR3 has 13 amino acids. In germline, CDR1 is SNHLY, CDR2 FYNNEI. In nucleotides, the CDR3 is TGTGCCAGCAATCAGGACAGGGGCGAAAAACTGTTTTTT. This gives the protein CASNQDRGEKLFF.

CDR3 sequence: CASSVTLTGGADNSPLHF. DNA for the CDR3: TGTGCCAGTAGTGTCACACTCACAGGGGGCGCGGATAATTCACCCCTCCACTTT. J is TRBJ1-6 and V is TRBV19; 9 bases map to TRBD1. Germline CDR1 reads LNHDA; CDR2 reads SQIVND (reference sequence). The CDR3 is made up of 18 amino acids. The J segment lost 5 bases and the V segment lost 5 bases, leaving 13 bases of the junction unmatched.

This clone was seen a handful of times. The chain joins TRBV6-6 to TRBJ2-2; TRBD2 aligns across 14 bases. With 5 bases clipped from V and 3 bases from J, the junction kept 5 bases outside the gene matches. Germline values: CDR1 MNHNY, CDR2 SVGAGI (reference sequence). The CDR3 runs 17 residues. The chain's CDR3 is CASSQTSGGADTGELFF. CDR3 nucleotide sequence: TGTGCCAGCAGTCAGACTAGCGGGGGGGCTGACACCGGGGAGCTGTTTTTT.

CDR3 DNA: TGTGCCAGCAGTTTAGTACAAGAGACCCAGTACTTC. It codes for CASSLVQETQYF. The chain uses TRBV12-3 or TRBV12-4 and TRBJ2-5; unclear D gene. V was shortened by 1 base and J by 2 bases, with 2 bases between the two germline ends. The CDR3 consists of 12 residues.

The chain combines TRBV11-3 with TRBJ1-1, with a tentative D call TRBD1 (6 bases). CDR1 and CDR2 (germline): SGHNT, YENEEA. CDR3 length: 14 residues. Trimming left V 3 bases short and J 5 bases short, with 13 bases between. CDR3 sequence: CASSFGGSNTEAFF. Here the CDR3 DNA reads TGTGCCAGCAGCTTTGGGGGCTCGAATACTGAAGCTTTCTTT.

J is TRBJ2-5 and V is TRBV12-3 or TRBV12-4; D may be TRBD2 (5 bases). V was trimmed by 4 bases and J by 4 bases, leaving 7 bases between them. The CDR3 spans 12 residues. The CDR3 spells CASSYSGETQYF. DNA of the CDR3: TGTGCCAGCAGTTACAGCGGAGAGACCCAGTACTTC.

The rearrangement links TRBV7-2 to TRBJ2-7; D is perhaps TRBD1 (6 bases). This CDR3 is 13 amino acids long. Looked up from germline, CDR1 is SGHTA and CDR2 is FQGNSA. Trimming shortened V by 4 bases and J by 3 bases, and 10 bases separated the two germline ends. The CDR3 DNA is TGTGCCAGCAGCTCTCTACAGGGCTACGAGCAGTACTTC. It encodes CASSSLQGYEQYF.

V usage is TRBV28 and J usage is TRBJ2-3; 11 bases align to TRBD2. The germline V gene has CDR1 MDHEN and CDR2 SYDVKM. The CDR3 has 17 residues. V lost 6 bases to trimming and J lost 0 bases; unmatched junction nucleotides: 8. The CDR3 region has the DNA TGTGCCAGCAGCTCCCGGATAGCGGGGGGGAGCACAGATACGCAGTATTTT. Protein: CASSSRIAGGSTDTQYF.

The chain joins TRBV4-2 to TRBJ1-2, with 8 bases fitting TRBD1. CDR1 and CDR2 from the germline V gene are LGHNA and YNFKEQ. With 4 bases clipped from V and 7 bases from J, the junction kept 5 bases outside the gene matches. This CDR3 comprises 13 residues. The CDR3 region is CASSLDRGSGYTF. CDR3 DNA: TGTGCCAGCAGCCTCGACAGGGGCAGTGGCTACACCTTC.

The V and J genes are TRBV7-3 and TRBJ1-2; unclear D gene. The CDR3 contains 13 residues. Trimming shortened V by 4 bases and J by 5 bases, and 11 bases separated the two germline ends. Germline V gene sequence: CDR1 SGHTA, CDR2 FQGTGA. CDR3 protein: CASSSGREYGYTF. CDR3 in DNA: TGTGCCAGCAGCTCTGGACGGGAATATGGCTACACCTTC. The full variable domain, rest sourced from reference TRBV7-3 and TRBJ1-2, is GAGVSQTPSNKVTEKGKYVELRCDPISGHTALYWYRQSLGQGPEFLIYFQGTGAADDSGLPNDRFFAVRPEGSVSTLKIQRTERGDSAVYLCASSSGREYGYTFGSGTRLTVV.

V and J are TRBV10-3 and TRBJ2-3; a possible D gene is TRBD1 (6 bases). V shed 0 bases and J shed 6 bases, with 10 bases lying between them. This CDR3 comprises 14 residues. Looked up from germline, CDR1 is ENHRY and CDR2 is SYGVKD. CDR3 nucleotide sequence: TGTGCCATCAGTGAGTCGACCACAGGGGATACGCAGTATTTT. Translation: CAISESTTGDTQYF.

The chain joins TRBV5-1 to TRBJ1-1, with 7 bases that match TRBD1. J lost 0 bases, V lost 5 bases, and 4 bases had no gene match. Germline assignment: CDR1 SGHRS and CDR2 YFSETQ. The CDR3 consists of 14 residues. The CDR3 nucleotides are TGCGCCAGCAGTTGGGGACAGATGAACACTGAAGCTTTCTTT. Its translation is CASSWGQMNTEAFF.

This CDR3 is CASSAHSGGARTGELFF. The CDR3 DNA reads as TGTGCCAGCAGCGCCCATAGCGGGGGGGCTCGTACCGGGGAGCTGTTTTTT. The J gene is TRBJ2-2, the V gene TRBV7-2; 11 nucleotides agree with TRBD2. V lost 5 bases and J lost 5; bases outside the gene matches: 10. CDR1 and CDR2 from the germline V gene are SGHTA and FQGNSA. The CDR3 is made up of 17 amino acids.

V is TRBV3-1 (or the pseudogene TRBV3-2) and J is TRBJ2-5, with 7 bases that match TRBD2. The CDR3 has 15 amino acids. Germline loops: CDR1 LGHDT, CDR2 YNNKEL (reference sequence). Trimming took 4 bases from V and 5 from J; bases not matched to a gene: 10. The CDR3 reads CASSLGAGRGETQYF. In DNA form, the CDR3 reads TGTGCCAGCAGCCTCGGGGCAGGGCGGGGGGAGACCCAGTACTTC.

The V and J genes are TRBV5-4 and TRBJ1-4; TRBD1 aligns across 7 bases. This CDR3 has 15 residues. CDR1 SGHNT and CDR2 YYREEE come from the germline V gene (reference sequence). V dropped 0 bases and J dropped 2; count of bases not matched to a gene: 1. The CDR3 DNA sequence: TGTGCCAGCAGCTTGGGACAGGGTACTAATGAAAAACTGTTTTTT. This encodes CASSLGQGTNEKLFF.

The V and J genes are TRBV7-8 and TRBJ1-5; possible D gene TRBD1, 5 bases. CDR1 and CDR2 (germline): SGHVS, FQNEAQ. The CDR3 runs 16 residues. Trimming shortened V by 1 base and J by 6 bases, and 16 bases separated the two germline ends. DNA for the CDR3: TGTGCCAGCAGCTTAGAAGGACAAGGGTCTCGTCAGCCCCAGCATTTT. Amino acids: CASSLEGQGSRQPQHF.

A remark on this clone: Other DNA sequences in the same sample also yield this CDR3. The V call is TRBV6-5, the J call TRBJ1-5; TRBD1 agrees at 9 bases. Unmatched junction bases numbered 6, after V lost 6 bases and J lost 3 bases. The CDR3 contains 15 residues. From germline, CDR1 is MNHEY and CDR2 SVGAGI. The CDR3 DNA reads TGTGCCAGCAGCGAGGGACAGGGTAACAATCAGCCCCAGCATTTT. It yields the protein CASSEGQGNNQPQHF.

CDR3 in amino acids: CASDRNNQPQHF. DNA of the CDR3: TGTGCCAGTGACAGGAACAATCAGCCCCAGCATTTT. The chain employs TRBV19 and TRBJ1-5, with D tentatively TRBD1 (6 bases). Trimming left V 8 bases short and J 3 bases short, with 8 bases between. The CDR3 has 12 residues. Germline V CDR1 and CDR2: LNHDA, SQIVND (reference sequence).

This sequence joins TRBV19 and TRBJ1-5; D is possibly TRBD1 (5 bases). Trimming removed 3 bases from V and 2 bases from J, with 11 bases in between. This CDR3 comprises 15 residues. From germline, CDR1 is LNHDA and CDR2 SQIVND (reference sequence). Here the CDR3 DNA reads TGTGCCAGTAGTATTAGCAGGGCGGGCAATCAGCCCCAGCATTTT. Protein: CASSISRAGNQPQHF.

The gene calls are TRBV9 and TRBJ2-2; tentatively, D is TRBD2 (5 bases). Between the trimmed V and J ends, which lost 3 bases and 2 bases, there was a span of 11 bases. From germline, CDR1 is SGDLS and CDR2 YYNGEE. The CDR3 length is 15 residues. DNA for the CDR3: TGTGCCAGCAGCGAGTGGACTGCCAACACCGGGGAGCTGTTTTTT. Amino acid sequence: CASSEWTANTGELFF. The complete variable domain, with remaining parts taken from reference TRBV9 and TRBJ2-2, reads DSGVTQTPKHLITATGQRVTLRCSPRSGDLSVYWYQQSLDQGLQFLIQYYNGEERAKGNILERFSAQQFPDLHSELNLSSLELGDSALYFCASSEWTANTGELFFGEGSRLTVL.

The chain links TRBV27 to TRBJ2-7, with 8 bases identical to TRBD2. Germline trimming cut 4 bases from V and 3 bases from J; bases unmatched to any gene: 5. In germline, CDR1 is MNHEY, CDR2 SMNVEV (reference sequence). The length of the CDR3 is 14 residues. The CDR3: CASSSSGGGYEQYF. For the CDR3, the DNA is TGTGCCAGCAGTTCCAGCGGGGGTGGCTACGAGCAGTACTTC.

The chain is built from TRBV4-2 and TRBJ1-4; D remains ambiguous. This CDR3 is 19 amino acids long. V was cut by 5 bases and J by 7 bases, with 29 bases left in between. Germline V lookup: CDR1 LGHNA, CDR2 YNFKEQ. In DNA form, the CDR3 reads TGTGCCAGCAGCTTAAGGCTTGGGCAGGTCACGGGAATGGGTGAAAAACTGTTTTTT. It codes for CASSLRLGQVTGMGEKLFF.